One T cell receptor (beta chain) is described in this entry. Its antigen is as yet unknown. This specimen comes from a study of shared clonotypes between healthy human individuals. Study-wide context: Per-donor plates numbered three CD4 naive, three CD4 memory, two CD8 naive and one CD8 memory.

The naive CD8 population came from CD45RO-negative cells selected for CCR7, without terminally differentiated effector memory CD45RA+ cells. Losses at the gene ends were 5 bases for V and 5 bases for J; bases not matched to a gene: 12. CDR3 length: 17 amino acids. The germline V gene encodes CDR1 SGHVS and CDR2 FNYEAQ. Study-level points and caveats: Some clonotypes were shared by all four sorted-subset donors, while others were not shared. The non-shared ones had lower generation probabilities than the shared ones.

Repertoires were generated with immunoSEQ multiplex PCR, while TCRdb's copy carries only in-frame clones and drops some. The sample consists of under 1 million clones, 90% to 97% of them appearing once. This rearrangement joins TRBV7-6 to TRBJ2-7, with 13 bases fitting TRBD2. The source material was naive CD8+ T cells sorted from blood. This clonotype was sampled from a man aged 25-45 years in good health. Here the CDR3 DNA reads TGTGCCAGCAGCCTAGAAGCTTGGACTAGCGGGAGCAACGAGCAGTACTTC. Protein sequence: CASSLEAWTSGSNEQYF.